Here is one T cell receptor (beta chain) with its context. Its antigen is still unknown. The record originates from a study of T-cell reconstitution after alpha-beta-depleted transplantation in children. Overall study results and limits: At the one-year point after transplant, T-cell counts and TCRbeta diversity were found to come mostly from T cells that had been newly produced. Some patients' high day-60 TCRbeta diversity was traced to surviving recipient T cells and thymic progenitors.

V was clipped by 2 bases and J by 9 bases; unmatched bases: 2. CDR1 and CDR2 from the germline V gene are DFQATT and SNEGSKA (reference sequence). The CDR3 is 12 residues long. As it was prepared, the TCRbeta library received unique molecular identifiers. TCRdb redid the calling of the PCR reads with MiXCR, one entry per CDR3 protein. The table shows around 800,000 distinct CDR3 sequences, with roughly 15% occurring only once. This TCR was recovered from a male patient under 18 who had a stem cell transplant for acute lymphoblastic leukemia, so the T cells may come from the graft donor. The material was PBMCs, mostly from graft donor cells, obtained 360 days after TCRalphabeta/CD19-depleted stem cell transplant. The chain combines TRBV20-1 with TRBJ2-2; TRBD1 matches 8 bases. The DNA of the CDR3 is TGCAGTGCTAGAACAGGGGGGCGGGAGCTGTTTTTT. The encoded protein is CSARTGGRELFF.